Listed below are T cell receptor beta chains from one sample, sequenced in a study of cytomegalovirus exposure and HLA in healthy donors. TCRdb keeps only in-frame clones here, not all; method: immunoSEQ multiplex PCR. The data hold approximately 90,000 clones, with 60% to 80% observed a single time. What was sequenced was PBMCs. Every receptor here comes from a boy younger than 18 in good health and CMV-seronegative. The CDR3 runs from the conserved cysteine through the conserved F or W. Fields, in order: CDR3 DNA, CDR3 protein, D gene, V gene, clone size, J gene. A D gene is named only where the DNA matches it firmly. Clone size is given for some rows only: seen once, a few or many times, or a class if the clone is expanded.

TGTGCCAGCAGTTTTAATATCAATCAGCCCCAGCATTTT | CASSFNINQPQHF | NA | TRBV27 | NA | TRBJ1-5
TGTGCCAGCAGCCCGAGGGCGTCGCTAGCGGGAAACAATGAGCAGTTCTTC | CASSPRASLAGNNEQFF | TRBD2 | TRBV5-4 | NA | TRBJ2-1
TGCGCCAGCAGCCAAGAGCTAGCGGGAGGAGATACGCAGTATTTT | CASSQELAGGDTQYF | TRBD2 | TRBV4-3 | NA | TRBJ2-3
TGTGCCAGCAGCTTTGGGGGGACAGCGAACACTGAAGCTTTCTTT | CASSFGGTANTEAFF | TRBD1 | TRBV5-6 | few | TRBJ1-1
TGTGCCAGCAGCCAAACTCAGCGGGGGGGCTACGAGCAGTACTTC | CASSQTQRGGYEQYF | TRBD2 | TRBV6-6 | NA | TRBJ2-7
TGTGCCAGCAGTTTACCAGGGGACAATCAGCCCCAGCATTTT | CASSLPGDNQPQHF | NA | TRBV27 | NA | TRBJ1-5
TGTGCCAGTAGTGAAGGACAGGGACACTACGAGCAGTACTTC | CASSEGQGHYEQYF | TRBD1 | TRBV19 | NA | TRBJ2-7
TGTGCCAGCAGCAAAGGAGGGTTTGGCTCCTACGAGCAGTACTTC | CASSKGGFGSYEQYF | NA | TRBV21-1 | NA | TRBJ2-7
TGTGCCAGCAGTCCGGGACAGGGGGTCACTGAAGCTTTCTTT | CASSPGQGVTEAFF | TRBD1 | TRBV6-4 | NA | TRBJ1-1
TGTGCCAGCAGCATCGACAACTACGAGCAGTACTTC | CASSIDNYEQYF | NA | TRBV7-9 | NA | TRBJ2-7
TGTGCCAACGGGGGGGACAGGGGGTCCTACAATGAGCAGTTCTTC | CANGGDRGSYNEQFF | TRBD1 | TRBV28 | NA | TRBJ2-1
TGTGCCAGCAGCTTACAGGCAGCCATCACCGGGGAGCTGTTTTTT | CASSLQAAITGELFF | NA | TRBV7-3 | NA | TRBJ2-2
TGCGCCAGCAGCGTCGGTCCCATGAGTTCACCCCTCCACTTT | CASSVGPMSSPLHF | NA | TRBV4-1 | NA | TRBJ1-6
TGTGCCAGTAGTAGAAGGTGGAGCTCCTACGAGCAGTACTTC | CASSRRWSSYEQYF | NA | TRBV19 | NA | TRBJ2-7
TGTGCCAGCAGACCTTGGGAGGCGCGGAATCAGCCCCAGCATTTT | CASRPWEARNQPQHF | NA | TRBV28 | few | TRBJ1-5
TGTGCCAGCAGCCCGACTGGGACAATGAACACTGAAGCTTTCTTT | CASSPTGTMNTEAFF | NA | TRBV28 | NA | TRBJ1-1
TGTGCCTCACGACAAACCGATAATTCACCCCTCCACTTT | CASRQTDNSPLHF | NA | TRBV6-4 | once | TRBJ1-6
TGCATAAAGGGGCCTTCCTACGAGCAGTACTTC | CIKGPSYEQYF | NA | TRBV20-1 | NA | TRBJ2-7
TGTGCCAGCAGTTTAGCCCAGCGGGGCCCTTACAATGAGCAGTTCTTC | CASSLAQRGPYNEQFF | TRBD2 | TRBV28 | NA | TRBJ2-1
TGTGCCAGCAGTGACTCGGGGACTAGCCACACAGATACGCAGTATTTT | CASSDSGTSHTDTQYF | TRBD2 | TRBV6-4 | NA | TRBJ2-3
TGTGCCAGCAGCCAAGAGGGGACAGCCAGCTCCTACGAGCAGTACTTC | CASSQEGTASSYEQYF | TRBD1 | TRBV4-2 | NA | TRBJ2-7
TGCGCCAGCAGCCTCTCGACAGGGAACTATGGCTACACCTTC | CASSLSTGNYGYTF | TRBD1 | TRBV4-1 | NA | TRBJ1-2
TGTGCCAGCAGTTGGAGGGGCCGGGGCACAGATACGCAGTATTTT | CASSWRGRGTDTQYF | NA | TRBV6-5 | NA | TRBJ2-3
TGTGCCAGCGGGGGGACAGGGCTTCAGCCCCAGCATTTT | CASGGTGLQPQHF | TRBD1 | TRBV25-1 | NA | TRBJ1-5
TGCGCCAGCAGCCAAGATGACAGGTACCCCTTGGGGCACACCTTC | CASSQDDRYPLGHTF | NA | TRBV4-3 | NA | TRBJ1-2
TGTGCCAGCAGCAACCGACAGGGTAGGGACACTGAAGCTTTCTTT | CASSNRQGRDTEAFF | TRBD1 | TRBV7-9 | NA | TRBJ1-1
TGTGCCAGTTACGGACAGGGGGCGGAAGGCTACACCTTC | CASYGQGAEGYTF | TRBD1 | TRBV6-5 | NA | TRBJ1-2
TGCGCCAGCAGCTCGGTCTATGGCTACACCTTC | CASSSVYGYTF | NA | TRBV5-1 | once | TRBJ1-2
TGTGCCTGGAGTCCACCCCAGACTAGCGGGAGGACGCAGTATTTT | CAWSPPQTSGRTQYF | TRBD2 | TRBV30 | NA | TRBJ2-3
TGTGCCATCAGTGACTCCGGCGGGAGTTACCCCTACGAGCAGTACTTC | CAISDSGGSYPYEQYF | TRBD2 | TRBV10-3 | NA | TRBJ2-7
TGTGCCAGCAGCAAGGGGGCGGCGAACTATGGCTACACCTTC | CASSKGAANYGYTF | TRBD1 | TRBV7-9 | NA | TRBJ1-2
TGTGCCAGCAGTGAAGACAGGGTAATCTACGAGCAGTACTTC | CASSEDRVIYEQYF | NA | TRBV6-1 | NA | TRBJ2-7
TGTGCCAGCAGTTTCGGGACTGTCTACGAGCAGTACTTC | CASSFGTVYEQYF | NA | TRBV27 | few | TRBJ2-7
TGCAGCGTTGAAGATCGCAACAGCCTTACCAACTATGGCTACACCTTC | CSVEDRNSLTNYGYTF | NA | TRBV29-1 | NA | TRBJ1-2
TGTGCCAGCAGTGAGGCTAGCGGGGGTACCGGGGAGCTGTTTTTT | CASSEASGGTGELFF | TRBD2 | TRBV6-1 | NA | TRBJ2-2
TGTGCCAGCAGTTACTCAACAGGGAGGGCCGGGGAGCTGTTTTTT | CASSYSTGRAGELFF | NA | TRBV6-5 | NA | TRBJ2-2
TGTGCCAGTAGTATTGCGGCAGGGGGCTTGGAAAAACTGTTTTTT | CASSIAAGGLEKLFF | TRBD1 | TRBV19 | NA | TRBJ1-4
TGTGCCAGCAGCAACGGAGGAAATCAGCCCCAGCATTTT | CASSNGGNQPQHF | NA | TRBV7-9 | NA | TRBJ1-5
TGTGCCAGCAGCTTAGACAGGATTGGCACTGAAGCTTTCTTT | CASSLDRIGTEAFF | NA | TRBV7-2 | NA | TRBJ1-1
TGCAGCCTCCAGGACACCATATATTTT | CSLQDTIYF | NA | TRBV20-1 | once | TRBJ1-3
TGTGCCAGCAGCCCGCGCGGCGGTGAGCAGTTCTTC | CASSPRGGEQFF | NA | TRBV11-3 | NA | TRBJ2-1
TGTGCCAGCAGCTTAAGTCGGGTATCGGGCGAGCAGTACTTC | CASSLSRVSGEQYF | NA | TRBV7-3 | NA | TRBJ2-7
TGTGCCAGCAGTGGGGCCCTAAATCAGCCCCAGCATTTT | CASSGALNQPQHF | NA | TRBV2 | NA | TRBJ1-5
TGTGCCAGCAGGAAGGGCAGGGTAGAGACCCAGTACTTC | CASRKGRVETQYF | NA | TRBV13 | NA | TRBJ2-5
TGTGCCAGCAATGGGAGGTACGAGCAGTACTTC | CASNGRYEQYF | NA | TRBV28 | NA | TRBJ2-7
TGTGCCAGCACACAGGGTTCTGGGGCCAACGTCCTGACTTTC | CASTQGSGANVLTF | NA | TRBV7-9 | NA | TRBJ2-6
TGTGCCAGCAGCGGGGACTTGGAGGCCGACGAGCAGTACTTC | CASSGDLEADEQYF | NA | TRBV6-1 | few | TRBJ2-7